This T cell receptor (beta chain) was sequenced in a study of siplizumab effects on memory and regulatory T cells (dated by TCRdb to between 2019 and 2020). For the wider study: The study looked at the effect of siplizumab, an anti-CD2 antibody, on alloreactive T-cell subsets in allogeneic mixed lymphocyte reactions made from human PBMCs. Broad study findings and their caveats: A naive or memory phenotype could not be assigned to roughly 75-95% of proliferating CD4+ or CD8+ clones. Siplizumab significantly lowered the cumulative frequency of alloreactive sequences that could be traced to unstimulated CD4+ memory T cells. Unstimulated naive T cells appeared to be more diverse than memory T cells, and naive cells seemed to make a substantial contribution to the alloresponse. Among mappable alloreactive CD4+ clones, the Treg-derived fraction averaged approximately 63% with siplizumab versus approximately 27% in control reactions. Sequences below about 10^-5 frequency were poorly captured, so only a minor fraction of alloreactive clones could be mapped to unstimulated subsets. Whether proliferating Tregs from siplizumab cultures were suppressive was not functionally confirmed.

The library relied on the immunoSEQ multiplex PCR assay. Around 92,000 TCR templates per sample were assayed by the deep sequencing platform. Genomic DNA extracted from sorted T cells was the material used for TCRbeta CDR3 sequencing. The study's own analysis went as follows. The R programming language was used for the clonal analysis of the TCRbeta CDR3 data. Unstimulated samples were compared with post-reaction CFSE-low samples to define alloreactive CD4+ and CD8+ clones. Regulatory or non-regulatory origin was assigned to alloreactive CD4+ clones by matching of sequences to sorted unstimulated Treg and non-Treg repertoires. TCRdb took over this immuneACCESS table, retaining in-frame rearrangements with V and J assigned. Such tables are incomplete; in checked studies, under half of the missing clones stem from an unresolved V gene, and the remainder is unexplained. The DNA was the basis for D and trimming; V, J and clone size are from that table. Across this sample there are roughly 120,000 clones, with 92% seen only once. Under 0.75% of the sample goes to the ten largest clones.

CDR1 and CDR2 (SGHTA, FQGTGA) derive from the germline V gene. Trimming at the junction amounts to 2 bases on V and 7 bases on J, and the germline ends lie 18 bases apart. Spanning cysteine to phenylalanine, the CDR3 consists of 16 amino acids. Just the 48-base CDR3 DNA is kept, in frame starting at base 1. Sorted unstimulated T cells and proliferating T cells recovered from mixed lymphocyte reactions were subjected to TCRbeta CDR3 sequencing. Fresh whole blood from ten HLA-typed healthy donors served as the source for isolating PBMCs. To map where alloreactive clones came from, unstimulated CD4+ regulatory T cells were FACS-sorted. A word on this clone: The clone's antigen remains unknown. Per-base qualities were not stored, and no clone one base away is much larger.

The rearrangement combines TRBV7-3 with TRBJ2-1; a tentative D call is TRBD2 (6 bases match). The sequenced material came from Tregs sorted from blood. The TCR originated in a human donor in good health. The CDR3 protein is CASSLGPGVTRNEQFF. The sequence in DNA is TGTGCCAGCAGCTTAGGACCGGGAGTGACGAGGAATGAGCAGTTCTTC.